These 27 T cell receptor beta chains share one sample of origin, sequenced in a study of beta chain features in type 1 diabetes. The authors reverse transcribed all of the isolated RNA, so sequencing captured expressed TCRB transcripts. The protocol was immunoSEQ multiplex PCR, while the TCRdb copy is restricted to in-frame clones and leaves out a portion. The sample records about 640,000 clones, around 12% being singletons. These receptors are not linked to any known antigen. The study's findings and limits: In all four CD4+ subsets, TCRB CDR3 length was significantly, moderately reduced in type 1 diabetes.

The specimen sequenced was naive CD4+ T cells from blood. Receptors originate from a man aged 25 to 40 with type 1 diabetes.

Here the CDR3 DNA reads TGTGCCAGCAGCGCTGCCACAGGGAAGTCTGATGGCTACACCTTC. This encodes CASSAATGKSDGYTF. The chain employs TRBV9 and TRBJ1-2; maybe TRBD1 (6 bases). Trimming took 3 bases from V and 6 from J, leaving 18 bases between them. The CDR3 loop spans 15 amino acids. CDR1 and CDR2 (germline): SGDLS, YYNGEE.

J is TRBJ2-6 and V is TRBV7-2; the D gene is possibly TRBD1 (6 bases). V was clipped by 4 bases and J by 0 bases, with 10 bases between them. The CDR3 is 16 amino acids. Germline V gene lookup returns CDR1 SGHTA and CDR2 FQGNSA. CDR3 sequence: CASSSGTPSGANVLTF. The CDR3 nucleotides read TGTGCCAGCAGCTCAGGGACACCCTCTGGGGCCAACGTCCTGACTTTC. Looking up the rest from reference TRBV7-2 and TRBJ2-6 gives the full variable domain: GAGVSQSPSNKVTEKGKDVELRCDPISGHTALYWYRQSLGQGLEFLIYFQGNSAPDKSGLPSDRFSAERTGGSVSTLTIQRTQQEDSAVYLCASSSGTPSGANVLTFGAGSRLTVL.

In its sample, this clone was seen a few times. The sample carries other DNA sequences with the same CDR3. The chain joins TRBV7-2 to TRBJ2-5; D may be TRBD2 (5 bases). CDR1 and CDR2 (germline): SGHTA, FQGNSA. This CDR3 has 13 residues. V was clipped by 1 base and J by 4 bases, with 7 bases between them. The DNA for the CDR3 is TGTGCCAGCAGCTTAGTTCGGGGAGAGACCCAGTACTTC. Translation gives CASSLVRGETQYF.

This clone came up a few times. This CDR3 reads CASSLREAYEQYF. CDR3 DNA sequence: TGCGCCAGCAGCTTGAGGGAAGCCTACGAGCAGTACTTC. The chain combines TRBV5-1 with TRBJ2-7; no clear D. Trimming shortened V by 1 base and J by 2 bases, and 7 bases separated the two germline ends. Germline values: CDR1 SGHRS, CDR2 YFSETQ. The CDR3 spans 13 residues.

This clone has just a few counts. CDR3 nucleotide sequence: TGTGCCAGCAGCCCTTCACAGGGTCATACGCAGTATTTT. It encodes CASSPSQGHTQYF. The chain joins TRBV7-2 to TRBJ2-3, with D maybe TRBD1 (6 bases). Trimming left V 5 bases short and J 7 bases short, with 13 bases between. Germline assignment: CDR1 SGHTA and CDR2 FQGNSA. The CDR3 is 13 residues long.

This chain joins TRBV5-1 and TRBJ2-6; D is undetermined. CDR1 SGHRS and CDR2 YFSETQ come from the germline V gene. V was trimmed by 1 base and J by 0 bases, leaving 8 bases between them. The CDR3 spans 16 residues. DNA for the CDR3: TGCGCCAGCAGCTTGTCCTTCAGCTCTGGGGCCAACGTCCTGACTTTC. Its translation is CASSLSFSSGANVLTF.

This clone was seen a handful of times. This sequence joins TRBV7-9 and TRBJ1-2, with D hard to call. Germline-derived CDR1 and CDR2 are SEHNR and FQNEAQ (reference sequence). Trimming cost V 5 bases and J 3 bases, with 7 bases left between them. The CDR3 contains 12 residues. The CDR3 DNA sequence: TGTGCCAGCAGCACCAGTGACTATGGCTACACCTTC. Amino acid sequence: CASSTSDYGYTF.

Here the CDR3 DNA reads TGTGCCAGCAGTGGGGGGCCAGATACGCAGTATTTT. Translated, it gives CASSGGPDTQYF. The V call is TRBV25-1, the J call TRBJ2-3; tentatively, D is TRBD1 (6 bases). Between the trimmed V and J ends, which lost 4 bases and 4 bases, there was a span of 6 bases. This CDR3 contains 12 residues. Germline CDR1 and CDR2: MGHDK and SYGVNS. The full variable domain, in which reference TRBV25-1 and TRBJ2-3 provide the parts outside the CDR3, is EADIYQTPRYLVIGTGKKITLECSQTMGHDKMYWYQQDPGMELHLIHYSYGVNSTEKGDLSSESTVSRIRTEHFPLTLESARPSHTSQYLCASSGGPDTQYFGPGTRLTVL.

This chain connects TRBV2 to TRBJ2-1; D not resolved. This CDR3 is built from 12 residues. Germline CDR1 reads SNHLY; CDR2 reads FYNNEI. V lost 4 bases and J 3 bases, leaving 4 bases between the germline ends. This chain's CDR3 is CASSVRYNEQFF. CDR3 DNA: TGTGCCAGCAGTGTGCGCTACAATGAGCAGTTCTTC.

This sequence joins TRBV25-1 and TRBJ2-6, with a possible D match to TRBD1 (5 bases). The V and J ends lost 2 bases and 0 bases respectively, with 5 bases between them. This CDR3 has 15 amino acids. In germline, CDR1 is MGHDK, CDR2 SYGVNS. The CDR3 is CASSEQGSGANVLTF. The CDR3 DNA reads TGTGCCAGCAGTGAACAGGGCTCTGGGGCCAACGTCCTGACTTTC.

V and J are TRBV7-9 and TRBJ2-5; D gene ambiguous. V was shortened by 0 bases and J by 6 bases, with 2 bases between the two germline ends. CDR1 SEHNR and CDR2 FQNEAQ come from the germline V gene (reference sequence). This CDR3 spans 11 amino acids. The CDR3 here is CASSLAKTQYF. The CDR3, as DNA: TGTGCCAGCAGCTTAGCAAAGACCCAGTACTTC.

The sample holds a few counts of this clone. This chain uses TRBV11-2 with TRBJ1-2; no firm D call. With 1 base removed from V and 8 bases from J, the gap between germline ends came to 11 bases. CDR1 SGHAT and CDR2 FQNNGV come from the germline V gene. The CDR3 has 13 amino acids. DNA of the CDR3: TGTGCCAGCAGCTTAGTAGAGTTTCGGGGCTACACCTTC. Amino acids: CASSLVEFRGYTF.

As DNA, the CDR3 is TGTGCCAGCAGCTCGGGCCGCCTTTACGAGCAGTACTTC. Protein: CASSSGRLYEQYF. This chain connects TRBV7-9 to TRBJ2-7, with D hard to call. The germline V gene has CDR1 SEHNR and CDR2 FQNEAQ (reference sequence). The CDR3 covers 13 residues. With 4 bases removed from V and 4 bases from J, the gap between germline ends came to 11 bases.

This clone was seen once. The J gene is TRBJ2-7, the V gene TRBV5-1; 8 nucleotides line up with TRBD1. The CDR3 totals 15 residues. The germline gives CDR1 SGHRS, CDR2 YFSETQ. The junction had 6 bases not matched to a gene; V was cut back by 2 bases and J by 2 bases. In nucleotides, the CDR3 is TGCGCCAGCAGCTTAGAGACAGGGGCCCCCTACGAGCAGTACTTC. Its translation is CASSLETGAPYEQYF.

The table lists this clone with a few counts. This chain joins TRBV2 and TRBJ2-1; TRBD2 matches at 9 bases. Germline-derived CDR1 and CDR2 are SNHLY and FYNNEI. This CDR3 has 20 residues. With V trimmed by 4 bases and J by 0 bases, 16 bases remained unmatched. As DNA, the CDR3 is TGTGCCAGCAGTGTCTTTCGTAGCGGGGGACCTAAAAGCTCCTACAATGAGCAGTTCTTC. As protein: CASSVFRSGGPKSSYNEQFF.

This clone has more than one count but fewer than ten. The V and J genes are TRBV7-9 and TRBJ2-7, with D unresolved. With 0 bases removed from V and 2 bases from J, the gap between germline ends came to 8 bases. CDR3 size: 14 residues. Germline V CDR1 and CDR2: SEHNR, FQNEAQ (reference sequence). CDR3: CASSLALVPYEQYF. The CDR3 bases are TGTGCCAGCAGCTTAGCGCTGGTGCCCTACGAGCAGTACTTC.

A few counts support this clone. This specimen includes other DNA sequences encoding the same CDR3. The CDR3 reads CSVGGQGTDTQYF. CDR3 bases: TGCAGCGTCGGAGGACAGGGGACAGATACGCAGTATTTT. This chain links TRBV29-1 with TRBJ2-3; TRBD1 agrees at 9 bases. V was pared by 6 bases and J by 3 bases, with 4 bases of the junction left unmatched. The germline V gene encodes CDR1 SQVTM and CDR2 ANQGSEA. CDR3 length: 13 residues.

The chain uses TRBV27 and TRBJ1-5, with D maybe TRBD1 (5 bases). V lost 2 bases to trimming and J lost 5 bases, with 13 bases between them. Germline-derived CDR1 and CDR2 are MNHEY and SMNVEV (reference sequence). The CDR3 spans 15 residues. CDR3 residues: CASSLVQGFDQPQHF. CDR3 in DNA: TGTGCCAGCAGTTTAGTGCAGGGCTTTGATCAGCCCCAGCATTTT.

CDR3 sequence: CASSLGGQLYNEQFF. The DNA of the CDR3 is TGTGCCAGCAGCTTAGGGGGACAGCTATACAATGAGCAGTTCTTC. The genes are TRBV7-2 and TRBJ2-1; 7 positions match TRBD1. This CDR3 comprises 15 residues. J lost 4 bases, V lost 1 base, and 4 bases had no gene match. CDR1 and CDR2 from the germline V gene are SGHTA and FQGNSA.

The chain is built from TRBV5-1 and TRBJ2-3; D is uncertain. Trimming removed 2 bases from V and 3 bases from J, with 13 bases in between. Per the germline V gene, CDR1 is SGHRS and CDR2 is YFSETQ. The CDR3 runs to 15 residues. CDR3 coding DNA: TGCGCCAGCAGCTTCCTAGACATCCAGACAGATACGCAGTATTTT. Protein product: CASSFLDIQTDTQYF. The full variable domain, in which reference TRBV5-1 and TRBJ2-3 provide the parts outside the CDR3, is KAGVTQTPRYLIKTRGQQVTLSCSPISGHRSVSWYQQTPGQGLQFLFEYFSETQRNKGNFPGRFSGRQFSNSRSEMNVSTLELGDSALYLCASSFLDIQTDTQYFGPGTRLTVL.

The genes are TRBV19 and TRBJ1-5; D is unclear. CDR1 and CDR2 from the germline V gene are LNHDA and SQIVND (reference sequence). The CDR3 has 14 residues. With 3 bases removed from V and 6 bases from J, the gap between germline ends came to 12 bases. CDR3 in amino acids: CASSIRFVGQPQHF. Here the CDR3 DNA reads TGTGCCAGTAGTATCCGGTTCGTCGGTCAGCCCCAGCATTTT. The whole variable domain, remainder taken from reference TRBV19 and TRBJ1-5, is DGGITQSPKYLFRKEGQNVTLSCEQNLNHDAMYWYRQDPGQGLRLIYYSQIVNDFQKGDIAEGYSVSREKKESFPLTVTSAQKNPTAFYLCASSIRFVGQPQHFGDGTRLSIL.

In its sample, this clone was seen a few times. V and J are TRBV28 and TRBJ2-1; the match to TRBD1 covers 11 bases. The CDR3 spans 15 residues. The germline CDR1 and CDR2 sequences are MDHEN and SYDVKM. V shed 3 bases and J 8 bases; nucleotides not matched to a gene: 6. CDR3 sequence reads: CASSFRTGGLDEQFF. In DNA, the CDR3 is TGTGCCAGCAGTTTCAGGACAGGGGGCCTCGATGAGCAGTTCTTC.

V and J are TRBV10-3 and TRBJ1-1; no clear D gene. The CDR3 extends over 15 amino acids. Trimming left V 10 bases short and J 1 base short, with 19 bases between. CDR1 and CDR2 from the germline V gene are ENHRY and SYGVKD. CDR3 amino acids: CATQVGQEQNTEAFF. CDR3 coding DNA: TGTGCCACCCAGGTCGGGCAAGAACAGAACACTGAAGCTTTCTTT.

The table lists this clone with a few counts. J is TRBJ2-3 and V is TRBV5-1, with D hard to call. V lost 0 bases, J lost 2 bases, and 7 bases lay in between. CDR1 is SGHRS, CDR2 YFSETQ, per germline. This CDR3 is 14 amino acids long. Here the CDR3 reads CASSLAKYTDTQYF. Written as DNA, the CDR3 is TGCGCCAGCAGCTTGGCGAAATACACAGATACGCAGTATTTT.

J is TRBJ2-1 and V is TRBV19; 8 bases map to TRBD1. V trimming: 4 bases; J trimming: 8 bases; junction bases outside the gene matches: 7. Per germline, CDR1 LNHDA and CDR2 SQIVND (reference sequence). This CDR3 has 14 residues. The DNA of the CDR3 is TGTGCCAGTAGTAGAGACAGGGGTACGGATGAGCAGTTCTTC. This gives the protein CASSRDRGTDEQFF.

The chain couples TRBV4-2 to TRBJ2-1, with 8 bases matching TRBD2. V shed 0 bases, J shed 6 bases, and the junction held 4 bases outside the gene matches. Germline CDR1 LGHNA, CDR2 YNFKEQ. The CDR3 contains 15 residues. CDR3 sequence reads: CASSQETSVSNEQFF. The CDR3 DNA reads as TGTGCCAGCAGCCAAGAGACTAGCGTGTCCAATGAGCAGTTCTTC.

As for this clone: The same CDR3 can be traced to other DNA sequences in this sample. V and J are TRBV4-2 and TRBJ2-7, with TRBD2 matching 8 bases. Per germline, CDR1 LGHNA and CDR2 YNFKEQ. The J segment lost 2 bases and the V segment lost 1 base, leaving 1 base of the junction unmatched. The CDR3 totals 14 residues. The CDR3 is CASSQGREAYEQYF. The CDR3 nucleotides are TGTGCCAGCAGCCAAGGGCGGGAGGCCTACGAGCAGTACTTC.